This T cell receptor beta chain is from a study of T cell responses to AZD1222 COVID-19 vaccine (dated by TCRdb to about 2021). In terms of the full investigation: TCR sequencing covered fewer than 250 trial participants: 207 given two doses of AZD1222 and 26 given two doses of MenACWY control vaccine. Trial participants were enrolled by age into 18-55, 56-69 and 70-plus year subgroups, with around 150, 28 and 57 TCR-sequenced participants respectively. On the study overall, not on this receptor specifically: The 56-69-year group was small, and its depth increase did not reach significance, likely because of low power. After two AZD1222 doses, both the breadth and the depth of spike-specific TCRs were significantly higher than at day 0 and than in MenACWY recipients. Epitopes outside the regions mutated in the B.1.351 and B.1.1.7 variants were reportedly recognized by nearly half of the unique spike-specific TCRs. Because no day 14 peak-response samples were available, the repertoires could be characterized only after the peak T cell response. The whole spike protein was spanned by vaccine-associated CD4 TCRs, and dominant responses were seen in regions 160-218 and 743-854. Conclusions about previously exposed vaccinees were limited because only six AZD1222 recipients were SARS-CoV-2 seropositive at baseline. Participants were mostly white British and included more females than males, and it was suggested by the authors that clonal diversity may have been underestimated.

The CDR3 regions of human TCRbeta chains were analyzed by immunosequencing. The authors' pipeline ran thus. TCRs in the repertoires were matched against a reference library of SARS-CoV-2-specific TCRs that had been generated with the MIRA antigen-specificity platform. Breadth was defined as the fraction of unique TCRs that were SARS-CoV-2-associated, and depth was defined as the fraction of total T cells that were SARS-CoV-2-associated. Each spike-specific TCR was assigned to its reactive spike region and to a CD4 or CD8 class using the MIRA data. Log10-transformed breadth and depth values were compared by one-way ANOVA with Sidak's multiple comparisons tests. What TCRdb holds here is the immuneACCESS table cut down to in-frame rearrangements. Part of the clones is not present; checked against another copy, under half of the missing clones reflect an unresolved V gene, and the others are unexplained. V and J calls plus clone size are reproduced from that table; the DNA served to infer D and trimming. This sample lists about 120,000 clones; over 75% were detected once. The ten largest clones add up to 3% to 4.5% of the sample.

Taken from the germline V gene (reference sequence), the CDR1 and CDR2 loops are LNHNV and YYDKDF. There are 13 amino acids in the CDR3, from cysteine to phenylalanine inclusive. Just CDR3 DNA is preserved here, 39 bases in frame from base 1. Trimming costs V 0 bases and J 4 bases, and their ends lie 6 bases apart. Remarks on this clone: Its antigen has not been determined. The record has no base qualities; no much larger clone is one base away.

The label giving this sample's time point can be read as: baseline before first vaccination. The treatment or condition label, read with the paper, signifies: meningococcal conjugate vaccine given as trial control. Samples from vaccinated people were obtained from the UK trials COV001 and COV002, which included a single-blind randomized controlled phase 2/3 trial of AZD1222 (ChAdOx1 nCoV-19) in healthy adults. Trial participant PBMC samples were collected at day 0 and day 28 after the second dose for TCRbeta chain sequencing. Here the sequenced sample was peripheral blood, taken on day 0 of MenACWY control vaccination. The V and J genes are TRBV15 and TRBJ1-1, with the D gene not confidently named. This receptor was identified in an adult in good health. The CDR3 region: CATSRELITEAFF. The DNA is as follows: TGTGCCACCAGCAGAGAGCTGATCACTGAAGCTTTCTTT.